This TCR beta chain stems from a study of CDR3 diversity in severe acne. This clonotype appeared once. MiXCR, applied by TCRdb to the PCR reads, yields one record per CDR3 protein. The sample consists of fewer than 90,000 distinct CDR3 sequences, 51% of them appearing once. Between the trimmed V and J ends, which lost 10 bases and 2 bases, there was a span of 15 bases. Germline V gives CDR1 MNHNY, CDR2 SVGAGI (reference sequence). This CDR3 spans 13 amino acids. Sequenced: blood. The origin of this receptor is a male donor in good health, without acne. This chain links TRBV6-6 with TRBJ2-7, with D possibly TRBD2 on 6 matching bases. CDR3 bases: TGTGCCACAATGGGACTCACAACCTACGAGCAGTACTTC. Translating it yields CATMGLTTYEQYF.